There are a few counts of the clone carrying this T cell receptor (beta chain). The antigen is unknown. This record belongs to a study of cytomegalovirus exposure and HLA in healthy donors. General study findings and limits: Clonal expansion was found to be greater in HLA-associated TCR beta chains than in equally common others in a later analysis. Later analysis demonstrated an association between a missense DCLRE1C variant and TCR beta V- and J-gene trimming.

V shed 7 bases, J shed 6 bases, and the junction held 15 bases outside the gene matches. CDR3 size: 14 residues. Germline V gene data show CDR1 as SQVTM and CDR2 as ANQGSEA. This PCR relied on a set of 60 Vbeta primers and 13 Jbeta primers. The table came from immunoSEQ multiplex PCR; TCRdb's copy has only in-frame clones and leaves some out. Of 25,000 to 35,000 clones in the sample, around 60% are singletons; the top ten hold under 25%. The rearrangement links TRBV29-1 to TRBJ2-7, with 7 bases fitting TRBD1. The TCR originated in a man between 50 and 59 years old in good health and CMV-seropositive. Material: PBMCs. CDR3 bases: TGCAGCGCCACACCGGGACAGCGGTCGACCGAGCAGTACTTC. Its protein product is CSATPGQRSTEQYF.